The clone carrying this TCR beta chain showed up just once. As yet, its antigen is unknown. With a much larger clone just one base away, this may be a read error. Genomic DNA, serving as template, underwent TCR beta VDJ and CDR3 profiling. A single record per CDR3 protein comes from TCRdb applying MiXCR to the reads. This table holds some 130,000 distinct CDR3 sequences, 41% found once. Germline-derived CDR1 and CDR2 are SGHNT and YYREEE (reference sequence). V was pared by 4 bases and J by 7 bases, with 14 bases between. The CDR3 spans 13 residues. The data derive from a study of CD8+CD57+ T cells in acquired aplastic anemia. Across the whole study: 3.2 ug was the average amount of DNA from sorted CD4+ and CD8+ cells. Overall study results and limits: Comparison of patients with controls identified approximately 28 shared CD8+ CDR3 sequences.

J is TRBJ1-2 and V is TRBV5-4; unclear D gene. The material sequenced was sorted CD4+, CD8+, or CD8+CD57+ T cells (not recorded which) from PBMCs. The origin of this receptor is a human donor in good health, serving as a control. CDR3 DNA sequence: TGTGCCAGCAGCGACACTCAAGTATCTGGCTACACCTTC. Protein: CASSDTQVSGYTF.